Each of the 27 T cell receptor beta chains below was sequenced from the same sample in a study of beta chain features in type 1 diabetes. Isolated RNA was reverse transcribed in full, so expressed TCRB transcripts were sequenced. Data came from immunoSEQ multiplex PCR; TCRdb stores just in-frame clones and leaves some out. Of some 130,000 clones in the sample, roughly 10% were seen once. Their specific antigens are unknown. Overall study findings and caveats: Shorter TCRB CDR3s, moderately but significantly so, marked every one of the four CD4+ subsets in Type 1 diabetes patients.

The sequenced sample consisted of central memory CD4+ T cells from blood. The source is a man younger than 40 with type 1 diabetes.

J is TRBJ2-4 and V is TRBV2; 8 nucleotides match TRBD2. The CDR3 has 13 amino acids. Trimming cost V 6 bases and J 6 bases; bases outside gene matches: 4. CDR1 and CDR2 (germline): SNHLY, FYNNEI. For the CDR3, the DNA is TGTGCCAGCAGCGTTAGCGGGGTAAACATTCAGTACTTC. This sequence encodes CASSVSGVNIQYF. Filled out from reference TRBV2 and TRBJ2-4, the complete variable domain reads EPEVTQTPSHQVTQMGQEVILRCVPISNHLYFYWYRQILGQKVEFLVSFYNNEISEKSEIFDDQFSVERPDGSNFTLKIRSTKLEDSAMYFCASSVSGVNIQYFGAGTRLSVL.

The chain carries TRBV5-1 and TRBJ2-3; D possibly corresponds to TRBD1 (5 bases). Trimming cost V 4 bases and J 0 bases, with 15 bases left between them. This CDR3 is 16 amino acids long. From germline, CDR1 is SGHRS and CDR2 YFSETQ. CDR3 nucleotides: TGCGCCAGCAGCCGCAACCGCAGGGCTAGCACAGATACGCAGTATTTT. Amino acids: CASSRNRRASTDTQYF.

This clone was counted a few times. This chain uses TRBV7-2 with TRBJ2-2; TRBD1 matches 8 bases. Trimming took 2 bases from V and 7 from J; bases not matched to a gene: 6. This CDR3 is 15 amino acids long. The germline V gene encodes CDR1 SGHTA and CDR2 FQGNSA. CDR3 sequence (DNA): TGTGCCAGCAGCTTACAGGGGGCAATTAGCGGGGAGCTGTTTTTT. The encoded protein is CASSLQGAISGELFF.

The V and J genes are TRBV7-2 and TRBJ2-3; the D gene is possibly TRBD2 (7 bases). V lost 5 bases, J lost 6 bases, and 15 bases lay in between. CDR1 is SGHTA, CDR2 FQGNSA, per germline. The CDR3 is 14 amino acids. CDR3 in DNA: TGTGCCAGCAGCGACCGCAGGGGAGGGGATACGCAGTATTTT. Its protein is CASSDRRGGDTQYF.

The chain is built from TRBV28 and TRBJ2-5, with 8 positions matching TRBD2. The J call may be in error: the DNA end matches TRBJ2-7 better. Germline assignment: CDR1 MDHEN and CDR2 SYDVKM. This CDR3 is 16 amino acids long. The CDR3 is CASSSAGDGGRNEQYF. The CDR3 DNA reads as TGTGCCAGCAGTTCCGCAGGGGACGGCGGGAGGAACGAGCAGTACTTC.

In this sample, this clone turned up once. V is TRBV7-9 and J is TRBJ1-5; no clear D. Per the germline V gene, CDR1 is SEHNR and CDR2 is FQNEAQ (reference sequence). The CDR3 has 12 residues. The ends were cut back, 3 bases at V and 6 bases at J, with 6 bases in the middle. The CDR3 spells CASSLRSQPQHF. CDR3 coding DNA: TGTGCCAGCAGCTTGCGGAGTCAGCCCCAGCATTTT.

This clone turned up a few times. This chain links TRBV30 with TRBJ2-4, with D possibly being TRBD1 (6 bases). This CDR3 spans 13 amino acids. Germline V gene data show CDR1 as GTSNPN and CDR2 as SVGIG (reference sequence). V was shortened by 5 bases and J by 0 bases, with 8 bases between the two germline ends. The CDR3 DNA reads as TGTGCCTGGGGGGGCTTAGCCAAAAACATTCAGTACTTC. It codes for CAWGGLAKNIQYF.

The genes are TRBV28 and TRBJ2-7, with D possibly matching TRBD1 (6 bases). The length of the CDR3 is 15 residues. Germline assignment: CDR1 MDHEN and CDR2 SYDVKM. Trimming pared 4 bases from V and 2 bases from J, leaving 15 bases between. The CDR3 region has the DNA TGTGCCAGCAGTTCTTATACAGGGTCACCCTACGAGCAGTACTTC. It specifies CASSSYTGSPYEQYF.

V gene TRBV29-1 combines with J gene TRBJ2-2; perhaps TRBD2 as D (5 bases). V gave up 5 bases and J gave up 3 bases, with 7 bases separating them. The CDR3 covers 12 residues. The germline V gene has CDR1 SQVTM and CDR2 ANQGSEA. In nucleotides, the CDR3 is TGCAGCGTTATGAGGGACACCGGGGAGCTGTTTTTT. Protein: CSVMRDTGELFF.

V usage is TRBV11-1 and J usage is TRBJ1-2; D gene ambiguous. The V end was cut by 0 bases, the J end by 6 bases, with 8 bases between. Germline V gene data show CDR1 as SGHAT and CDR2 as FQDESV (reference sequence). This CDR3 has 13 residues. The CDR3 DNA follows: TGTGCCAGCAGCTTAGCGTCCCAGGATGGCTACACCTTC. This sequence encodes CASSLASQDGYTF.

This clone was seen repeatedly, ten times or more. J is TRBJ1-1 and V is TRBV29-1, with 11 bases lining up with TRBD1. The germline CDR1 and CDR2 sequences are SQVTM and ANQGSEA. V lost 6 bases, J lost 2 bases, and 2 bases stayed unmatched. CDR3 length: 13 residues. The CDR3 loop reads CSVDRGQNTEAFF. In DNA form, the CDR3 reads TGCAGCGTGGACAGGGGGCAAAACACTGAAGCTTTCTTT.

This chain links TRBV4-2 with TRBJ2-3, with D uncertain. Germline CDR1 and CDR2: LGHNA and YNFKEQ. The CDR3 consists of 15 residues. V was pared by 0 bases and J by 2 bases, with 9 bases between. The CDR3 sequence: CASSQDPLPTDTQYF. Here the CDR3 DNA reads TGTGCCAGCAGCCAAGATCCCCTCCCCACAGATACGCAGTATTTT.

The chain links TRBV2 to TRBJ1-1, with 8 nucleotides matching TRBD1. The CDR3 length is 12 residues. CDR1 is SNHLY and CDR2 is FYNNEI in the germline V gene. V was pared by 8 bases and J by 11 bases, with 10 bases of the junction left unmatched. The CDR3 DNA follows: TGTGCCAGCGGTGGACAGGGCATCGGCGCTTTCTTT. Translation: CASGGQGIGAFF.

CDR3 in amino acids: CAWVLGNNYGYTF. The CDR3 nucleotides read TGTGCCTGGGTTCTGGGCAATAACTATGGCTACACCTTC. The chain combines TRBV30 with TRBJ1-2; D gene uncertain. Trimming stripped 5 bases from V and 1 base from J, with 11 bases between. Germline CDR1 and CDR2: GTSNPN and SVGIG (reference sequence). The CDR3 runs 13 residues. The full variable domain, rest sourced from reference TRBV30 and TRBJ1-2, is SQTIHQWPATLVQPVGSPLSLECTVEGTSNPNLYWYRQAAGRGLQLLFYSVGIGQISSEVPQNLSASRPQDRQFILSSKKLLLSDSGFYLCAWVLGNNYGYTFGSGTRLTVV.

This chain links TRBV6-5 with TRBJ1-5; D gene uncertain. V gave up 0 bases and J gave up 3 bases, with 9 bases separating them. Germline lookup yields CDR1 MNHEY and CDR2 SVGAGI. CDR3 length: 15 amino acids. CDR3 in DNA: TGTGCCAGCAGTTACTCGGGCAGCATCAATCAGCCCCAGCATTTT. Its translation is CASSYSGSINQPQHF.

The CDR3 is CASSLTGSDEQFF. The CDR3 DNA reads as TGTGCCAGCAGCTTAACAGGGTCGGATGAGCAGTTCTTC. The rearrangement joins TRBV7-9 to TRBJ2-1; perhaps TRBD1 as D (6 bases). Germline CDR1 is SEHNR and CDR2 is FQNEAQ (reference sequence). CDR3 length: 13 amino acids. V dropped 2 bases and J dropped 8 bases, with 10 bases sitting between them.

The sample holds a few counts of this clone. The chain employs TRBV5-1 and TRBJ2-2, with 7 bases that match TRBD1. The CDR3 extends over 15 amino acids. Germline-derived CDR1 and CDR2 are SGHRS and YFSETQ. Trimming at V came to 4 bases and at J to 5 bases, leaving 8 bases not matched to a gene. This CDR3 reads CASSNTGARTGELFF. CDR3 bases: TGCGCCAGCAGCAACACAGGGGCGAGAACCGGGGAGCTGTTTTTT. Supplemented by reference TRBV5-1 and TRBJ2-2, the full variable domain reads KAGVTQTPRYLIKTRGQQVTLSCSPISGHRSVSWYQQTPGQGLQFLFEYFSETQRNKGNFPGRFSGRQFSNSRSEMNVSTLELGDSALYLCASSNTGARTGELFFGEGSRLTVL.

The chain uses TRBV7-3 and TRBJ2-7; 7 nucleotides line up with TRBD2. The CDR3 covers 15 residues. The ends lost 5 bases at V and 0 bases at J; junction bases unmatched: 7. CDR1 and CDR2 (germline): SGHTA, FQGTGA. The CDR3 reads CASSVGAGRSYEQYF. CDR3 in DNA: TGTGCCAGCAGCGTCGGAGCGGGGCGCTCCTACGAGCAGTACTTC. Full variable domain (missing parts from reference TRBV7-3 and TRBJ2-7): GAGVSQTPSNKVTEKGKYVELRCDPISGHTALYWYRQSLGQGPEFLIYFQGTGAADDSGLPNDRFFAVRPEGSVSTLKIQRTERGDSAVYLCASSVGAGRSYEQYFGPGTRLTVT.

This clone was picked up a small number of times. The rearrangement uses TRBV21-1 and TRBJ2-3; the table assigns TRBD1, which was not confirmed against the DNA. TRBV21-1 is a known pseudogene. The CDR3 covers 17 residues. The CDR3 region is CASNLKRTDNSTDTQYF. DNA of the CDR3: TGTGCCAGCAACTTAAAAAGGACAGACAATAGCACAGATACGCAGTATTTT.

This clone was recorded a few times. The chain combines TRBV7-2 with TRBJ2-3; 12 bases line up with TRBD2. The germline V gene has CDR1 SGHTA and CDR2 FQGNSA. The J segment lost 4 bases and the V segment lost 5 bases, leaving 7 bases of the junction unmatched. CDR3 length: 16 amino acids. The CDR3 region has the DNA TGTGCCAGCAGCCATGAGGGACTAGCGGGTGCAGATACGCAGTATTTT. Its protein product is CASSHEGLAGADTQYF.

The table lists this clone with a few counts. V is TRBV11-2 and J is TRBJ2-7; weak D call: TRBD1 (6 bases). This CDR3 has 13 residues. Germline CDR1 SGHAT, CDR2 FQNNGV. Trimming left V 4 bases short and J 1 base short, with 8 bases between. The CDR3 bases are TGTGCCAGCAGCTCGGACAGATCCTACGAGCAGTACTTC. Its protein product is CASSSDRSYEQYF.

There are a few counts of this clone. The chain carries TRBV2 and TRBJ1-2; D is perhaps TRBD1 (6 bases). The CDR3 is made up of 14 amino acids. The V end was cut by 6 bases, the J end by 6 bases, with 17 bases between. Germline lookup yields CDR1 SNHLY and CDR2 FYNNEI. CDR3 region: CASSYRVSSDGYTF. The CDR3 coding sequence is TGTGCCAGCAGCTACAGGGTCTCCTCAGATGGCTACACCTTC.

This clone has more than one count but fewer than ten. The chain combines TRBV15 with TRBJ2-7; no firm D call. V gave up 1 base and J gave up 0 bases, with 13 bases separating them. The CDR3 totals 16 residues. From germline, CDR1 is LNHNV and CDR2 YYDKDF (reference sequence). CDR3 amino acids: CATSRVRSTFSYEQYF. The CDR3 bases are TGTGCCACCAGCAGAGTGAGGTCAACCTTCTCCTACGAGCAGTACTTC.

This clone was recorded a few times. The chain is built from TRBV4-2 and TRBJ1-2, with 8 bases lining up with TRBD1. In germline, CDR1 is LGHNA, CDR2 YNFKEQ. The CDR3 sequence is 18 residues long. J gave up 0 bases and V 6 bases, and 15 bases lay outside the gene matches. Here the CDR3 reads CASSARLGDRNPNYGYTF. In DNA form, the CDR3 reads TGTGCCAGCAGTGCCAGATTAGGGGACAGGAATCCTAACTATGGCTACACCTTC.

This clone occurred a few times. The rearrangement joins TRBV28 to TRBJ2-3; D is possibly TRBD2 (6 bases). The CDR3 consists of 14 residues. Deletions cut 4 bases from V and 6 bases from J, with 14 bases between. Germline V CDR1 and CDR2: MDHEN, SYDVKM. Here the CDR3 DNA reads TGTGCCAGCAGTTCCGGGACTCAACTGGATACGCAGTATTTT. This translates into CASSSGTQLDTQYF.

This clone has just a few counts. The rearrangement joins TRBV4-3 to TRBJ2-1; the match to TRBD2 covers 11 bases. The J segment lost 5 bases and the V segment lost 0 bases, leaving 6 bases of the junction unmatched. The CDR3 contains 17 residues. Germline V gives CDR1 LGHNA, CDR2 YSLEER. This CDR3 is CASSQEYTSGGNNEQFF. CDR3 in DNA: TGCGCCAGCAGCCAAGAATATACTAGCGGGGGTAACAATGAGCAGTTCTTC.

This clone occurred a few times. V and J are TRBV6-6 and TRBJ2-3; TRBD2 matches at 12 bases. This CDR3 region has 16 residues. Germline V gene data show CDR1 as MNHNY and CDR2 as SVGAGI (reference sequence). Trimming cost V 7 bases and J 3 bases; bases outside gene matches: 8. CDR3 loop: CASKVELAGGTDTQYF. The CDR3 DNA reads TGTGCCAGCAAAGTCGAGCTAGCGGGGGGGACAGATACGCAGTATTTT.